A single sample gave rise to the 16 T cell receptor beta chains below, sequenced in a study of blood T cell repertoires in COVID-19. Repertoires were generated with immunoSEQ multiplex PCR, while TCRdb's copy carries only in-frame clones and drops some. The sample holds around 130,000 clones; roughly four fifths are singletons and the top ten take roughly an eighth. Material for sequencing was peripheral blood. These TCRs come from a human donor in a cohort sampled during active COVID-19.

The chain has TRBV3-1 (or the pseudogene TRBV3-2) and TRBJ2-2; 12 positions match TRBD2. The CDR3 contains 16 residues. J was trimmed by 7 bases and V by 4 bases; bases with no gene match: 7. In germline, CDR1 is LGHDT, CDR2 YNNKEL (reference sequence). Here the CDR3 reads CASSPSSGGAVGELFF. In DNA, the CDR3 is TGTGCCAGCAGCCCCTCTAGCGGGGGGGCAGTCGGGGAGCTGTTTTTT.

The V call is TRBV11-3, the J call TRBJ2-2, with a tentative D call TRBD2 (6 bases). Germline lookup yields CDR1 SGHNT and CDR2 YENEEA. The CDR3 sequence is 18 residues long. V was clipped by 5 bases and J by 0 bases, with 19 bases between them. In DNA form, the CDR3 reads TGTGCCAGCAGCGAGACCTTTTGGGACTCCCCGAACACCGGGGAGCTGTTTTTT. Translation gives CASSETFWDSPNTGELFF.

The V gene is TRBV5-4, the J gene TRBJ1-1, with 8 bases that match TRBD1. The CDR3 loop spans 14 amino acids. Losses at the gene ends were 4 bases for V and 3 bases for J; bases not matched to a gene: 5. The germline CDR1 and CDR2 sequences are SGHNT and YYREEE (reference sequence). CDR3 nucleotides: TGTGCCAGCAGCGAGCCGGACAGGGACACTGAAGCTTTCTTT. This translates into CASSEPDRDTEAFF.

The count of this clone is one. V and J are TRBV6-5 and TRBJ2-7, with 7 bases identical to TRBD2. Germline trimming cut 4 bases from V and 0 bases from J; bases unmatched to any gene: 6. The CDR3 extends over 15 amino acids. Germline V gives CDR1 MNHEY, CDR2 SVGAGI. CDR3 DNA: TGTGCCAGCAGTTGGACTAGGAGAAGCTCCTACGAGCAGTACTTC. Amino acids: CASSWTRRSSYEQYF.

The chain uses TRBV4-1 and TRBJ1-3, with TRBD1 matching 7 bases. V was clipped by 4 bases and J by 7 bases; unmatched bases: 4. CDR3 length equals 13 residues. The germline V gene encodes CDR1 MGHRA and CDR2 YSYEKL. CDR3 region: CASSRGRGNTIYF. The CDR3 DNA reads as TGCGCCAGCAGCCGGGGCAGGGGGAACACCATATATTTT.

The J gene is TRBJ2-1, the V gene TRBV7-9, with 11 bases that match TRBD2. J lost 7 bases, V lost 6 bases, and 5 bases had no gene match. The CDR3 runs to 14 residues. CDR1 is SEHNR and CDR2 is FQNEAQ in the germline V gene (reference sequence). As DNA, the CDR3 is TGTGCCAGCAGTAATAGCGGGGGGGATAATGAGCAGTTCTTC. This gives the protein CASSNSGGDNEQFF.

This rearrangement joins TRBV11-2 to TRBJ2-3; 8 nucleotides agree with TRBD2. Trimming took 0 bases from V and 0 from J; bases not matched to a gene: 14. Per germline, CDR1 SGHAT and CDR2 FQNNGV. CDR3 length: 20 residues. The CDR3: CASSLDQTLTGGTSTDTQYF. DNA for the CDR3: TGTGCCAGCAGCTTAGATCAGACCTTAACGGGGGGGACTAGCACAGATACGCAGTATTTT.

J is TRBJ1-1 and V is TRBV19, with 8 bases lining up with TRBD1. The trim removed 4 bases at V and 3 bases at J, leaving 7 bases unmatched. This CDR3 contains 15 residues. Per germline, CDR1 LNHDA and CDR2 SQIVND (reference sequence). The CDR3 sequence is CASSSRGHGDTEAFF. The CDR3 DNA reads TGTGCCAGTAGTAGCAGGGGGCATGGGGACACTGAAGCTTTCTTT.

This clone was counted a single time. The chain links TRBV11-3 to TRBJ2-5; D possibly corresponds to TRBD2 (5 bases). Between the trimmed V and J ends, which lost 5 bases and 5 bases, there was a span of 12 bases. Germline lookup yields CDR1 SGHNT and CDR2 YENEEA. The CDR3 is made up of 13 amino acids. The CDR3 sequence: CASSPTRSETQYF. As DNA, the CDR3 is TGTGCCAGCAGCCCCACTAGATCCGAGACCCAGTACTTC. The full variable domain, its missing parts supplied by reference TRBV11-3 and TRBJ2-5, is EAGVVQSPRYKIIEKKQPVAFWCNPISGHNTLYWYLQNLGQGPELLIRYENEEAVDDSQLPKDRFSAERLKGVDSTLKIQPAELGDSAVYLCASSPTRSETQYFGPGTRLLVL.

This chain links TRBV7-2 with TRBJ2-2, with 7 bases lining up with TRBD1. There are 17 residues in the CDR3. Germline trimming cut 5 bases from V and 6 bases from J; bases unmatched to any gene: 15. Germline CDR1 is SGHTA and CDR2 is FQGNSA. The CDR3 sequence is CASSTEPGQRLSGELFF. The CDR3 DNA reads TGTGCCAGCAGCACCGAACCGGGACAGAGACTCTCCGGGGAGCTGTTTTTT.

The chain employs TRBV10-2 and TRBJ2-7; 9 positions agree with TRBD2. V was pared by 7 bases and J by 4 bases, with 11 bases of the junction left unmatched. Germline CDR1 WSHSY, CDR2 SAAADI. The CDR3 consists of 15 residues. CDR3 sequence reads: CASTRDSGGPYEQYF. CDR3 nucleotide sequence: TGCGCCAGCACCCGGGATAGCGGGGGACCATACGAGCAGTACTTC.

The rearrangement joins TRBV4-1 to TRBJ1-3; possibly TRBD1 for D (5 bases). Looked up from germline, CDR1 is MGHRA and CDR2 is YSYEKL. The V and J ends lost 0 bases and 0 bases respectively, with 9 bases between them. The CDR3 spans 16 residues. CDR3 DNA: TGCGCCAGCAGCCAAGACCCGGGGGTCTCTGGAAACACCATATATTTT. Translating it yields CASSQDPGVSGNTIYF.

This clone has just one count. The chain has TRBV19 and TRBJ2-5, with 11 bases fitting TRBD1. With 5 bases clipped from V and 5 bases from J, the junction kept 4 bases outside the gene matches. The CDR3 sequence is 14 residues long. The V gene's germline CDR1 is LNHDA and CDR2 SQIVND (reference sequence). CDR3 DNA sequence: TGTGCCAGTAGTCGGGACAGGGGGGGGGAGACCCAGTACTTC. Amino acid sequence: CASSRDRGGETQYF. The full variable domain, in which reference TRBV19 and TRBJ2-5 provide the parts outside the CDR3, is DGGITQSPKYLFRKEGQNVTLSCEQNLNHDAMYWYRQDPGQGLRLIYYSQIVNDFQKGDIAEGYSVSREKKESFPLTVTSAQKNPTAFYLCASSRDRGGETQYFGPGTRLLVL.

The CDR3 DNA is TGTGCCAGTAGTATTAAGGGCGGGGGGATGCAGTTCTTC. Translated, it gives CASSIKGGGMQFF. The chain is built from TRBV19 and TRBJ2-1; 8 bases agree with TRBD2. Germline CDR1 and CDR2: LNHDA and SQIVND (reference sequence). The CDR3 spans 13 residues. V was pared by 3 bases and J by 12 bases, with 7 bases of the junction left unmatched. The full variable domain, completed using reference TRBV19 and TRBJ2-1, is DGGITQSPKYLFRKEGQNVTLSCEQNLNHDAMYWYRQDPGQGLRLIYYSQIVNDFQKGDIAEGYSVSREKKESFPLTVTSAQKNPTAFYLCASSIKGGGMQFFGPGTRLTVL.

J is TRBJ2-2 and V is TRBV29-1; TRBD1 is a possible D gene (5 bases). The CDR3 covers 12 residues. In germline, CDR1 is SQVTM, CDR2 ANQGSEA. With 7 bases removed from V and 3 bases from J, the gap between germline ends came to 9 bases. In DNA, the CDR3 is TGCAGCGGAAGGGGCTACACCGGGGAGCTGTTTTTT. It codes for CSGRGYTGELFF.

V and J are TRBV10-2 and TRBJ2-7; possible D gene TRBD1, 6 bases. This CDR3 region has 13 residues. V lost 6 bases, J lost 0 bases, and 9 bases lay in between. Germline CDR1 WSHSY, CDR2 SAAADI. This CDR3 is CASRGDNSYEQYF. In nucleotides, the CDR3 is TGCGCCAGCAGGGGGGACAACTCCTACGAGCAGTACTTC.